The 3 T cell receptor beta chains reported below all come from one sample, sequenced in a study of blood T cell repertoires in COVID-19. TCRdb keeps only in-frame clones here, not all; method: immunoSEQ multiplex PCR. The sample has some 160,000 clones; about 87% are singletons. The specimen was peripheral blood. The receptors originated from a woman aged 80 or older with COVID-19, enrolled during active disease.

The CDR3 region is CASSSPDRVPGELFF. CDR3 in DNA: TGTGCCAGTAGTAGCCCTGACAGGGTACCCGGGGAGCTGTTTTTT. V gene TRBV19 combines with J gene TRBJ2-2; TRBD1 aligns across 7 bases. Per the germline V gene, CDR1 is LNHDA and CDR2 is SQIVND (reference sequence). The junction had 8 bases not matched to a gene; V was cut back by 4 bases and J by 6 bases. The CDR3 loop spans 15 amino acids.

The chain has TRBV11-2 and TRBJ1-5; D is unresolved. The germline V gene has CDR1 SGHAT and CDR2 FQNNGV. The CDR3 contains 13 residues. V lost 0 bases to trimming and J lost 11 bases, with 11 bases between them. The CDR3 sequence is CASSLESAGAQHF. CDR3 DNA: TGTGCCAGCAGCTTAGAGTCTGCGGGCGCCCAGCATTTT.

This clone was detected only a few times. The chain employs TRBV7-2 and TRBJ2-3; TRBD2 matches at 12 bases. Germline V gives CDR1 SGHTA, CDR2 FQGNSA. V dropped 5 bases and J dropped 5; count of bases not matched to a gene: 5. This CDR3 region has 15 residues. CDR3 loop: CASSPSGRALDTQYF. The CDR3, as DNA: TGTGCCAGCAGCCCTAGCGGGAGGGCCCTAGATACGCAGTATTTT.